Below, 7 T cell receptor beta chains from the same sample are listed, as sequenced in a study of response to subunit inactivated influenza vaccine. From the RT-PCR reads, TCRdb called clonotypes with MiXCR, one entry per CDR3 protein. In the table there are about 180,000 distinct CDR3 sequences, around 9% of which are singletons. Sequencing used non-naive T cells sorted from PBMCs, obtained on the day of vaccination. The receptors here all came from a man aged 50 or older who received an inactivated influenza vaccine.

This clonotype appeared many times. J is TRBJ1-1 and V is TRBV24-1, with D possibly matching TRBD1 (5 bases). The CDR3 has 14 residues. CDR1 is KGHDR and CDR2 is SFDVKD in the germline V gene. Deletions cut 10 bases from V and 2 bases from J, with 16 bases between. The DNA of the CDR3 is TGTGCCACAGACCTTGGGGGATTTAACACTGAAGCTTTCTTT. Amino acids: CATDLGGFNTEAFF.

This clonotype was seen a handful of times. This sequence joins TRBV5-6 and TRBJ2-1; perhaps TRBD2 as D (6 bases). CDR1 is SGHDT and CDR2 is YYEEEE in the germline V gene. This CDR3 contains 13 residues. Between the trimmed V and J ends, which lost 4 bases and 7 bases, there was a span of 12 bases. CDR3 amino acids: CASSRREVNEQFF. The DNA of the CDR3 is TGTGCCAGCAGCCGGCGGGAAGTAAATGAGCAGTTCTTC. Complete variable domain (other parts from reference TRBV5-6 and TRBJ2-1): DAGVTQSPTHLIKTRGQQVTLRCSPKSGHDTVSWYQQALGQGPQFIFQYYEEEERQRGNFPDRFSGHQFPNYSSELNVNALLLGDSALYLCASSRREVNEQFFGPGTRLTVL.

J is TRBJ2-3 and V is TRBV2; unclear D gene. The V gene lost 7 bases and the J gene lost 5 bases, with 16 bases spanning the gap. This CDR3 contains 14 residues. The germline V gene encodes CDR1 SNHLY and CDR2 FYNNEI. The CDR3 nucleotides read TGTGCCAGCAATGCGGACCTTCGGGTAGATACGCAGTATTTT. It translates to CASNADLRVDTQYF.

This clonotype appeared a few times. The rearrangement links TRBV28 to TRBJ2-2; D possibly corresponds to TRBD2 (6 bases). CDR1 is MDHEN and CDR2 is SYDVKM in the germline V gene. This CDR3 contains 14 residues. Trimming removed 6 bases at V and 7 bases at J, with 15 bases between. The CDR3 DNA reads as TGTGCCAGCAGGGGAGGTCTCGTGTTCGGGGAGCTGTTTTTT. Translated: CASRGGLVFGELFF.

This clonotype appeared many times. The rearrangement uses TRBV7-2 and TRBJ2-4, with D maybe TRBD1 (6 bases). V dropped 4 bases and J dropped 6 bases, with 13 bases sitting between them. Per the germline V gene, CDR1 is SGHTA and CDR2 is FQGNSA. CDR3 size: 14 residues. DNA for the CDR3: TGTGCCAGCAGCTCGATCGACAGGCCAAACATTCAGTACTTC. Its translation is CASSSIDRPNIQYF.

The V gene is TRBV6-5, the J gene TRBJ1-1; 7 bases are shared with TRBD1. J lost 0 bases, V lost 6 bases, and 1 base had no gene match. The germline gives CDR1 MNHEY, CDR2 SVGAGI. The CDR3 is 13 residues long. Here the CDR3 DNA reads TGTGCCAGCAGGGGACAGATGAACACTGAAGCTTTCTTT. Its translation is CASRGQMNTEAFF.

This clonotype was seen a handful of times. The chain uses TRBV20-1 and TRBJ2-5; D unresolved. V lost 5 bases, J lost 7 bases, and 11 bases lay in between. CDR1 is DFQATT, CDR2 SNEGSKA, per germline (reference sequence). The CDR3 spans 11 residues. CDR3 loop: CSAQSRVTQYF. The CDR3 coding sequence is TGCAGTGCTCAGAGTCGGGTGACCCAGTACTTC.